The subject of this entry is one T cell receptor (beta chain). This entry comes from a study of blood T cell repertoires in COVID-19. Sequencing used immunoSEQ multiplex PCR; TCRdb keeps in-frame clones, though not all of them. The table shows about 200,000 clones, with approximately 90% occurring only once. The germline V gene has CDR1 PRHDT and CDR2 FYEKMQ (reference sequence). The CDR3 runs to 14 residues. V lost 5 bases, J lost 5 bases, and 13 bases lay in between. The sequencing sample was made of PBMCs or T cells enriched from blood (not recorded which). The source is a woman aged 40 to 50 in a cohort exposed to, infected with or recovered from COVID-19 (not recorded which). The chain recombines TRBV13 with TRBJ2-1; D is possibly TRBD2 (5 bases). This CDR3 is CASSPRTGDNEQFF. The CDR3, as DNA: TGTGCCAGCAGCCCCCGGACTGGGGACAATGAGCAGTTCTTC.